These 25 T cell receptor beta chains were sequenced from one sample in a study of molecular identifiers for immune sequencing clone quantification. From the PCR reads, TCRdb called clonotypes with MiXCR, one entry per CDR3 protein. The table lists tens of thousands of distinct CDR3 sequences, around 18% of them singletons. What was sequenced was naive CD8+ T cells from blood, with Jurkat cell RNA spiked in. The subset: FACS-sorted CD8+CD4-CCR7+CD45RA+ naive T cells. These receptors came from a human donor in good health. Some libraries in this study had Jurkat cell RNA spiked in.

This clonotype was seen repeatedly, ten times or more. The chain has TRBV30 and TRBJ1-1; D is ambiguous. The CDR3 covers 14 residues. V lost 2 bases, J lost 6 bases, and 16 bases lay in between. Germline loops: CDR1 GTSNPN, CDR2 SVGIG (reference sequence). The CDR3 DNA reads as TGTGCCTGGAGTCAAGGGAGAGGTGACCCTGAAGCTTTCTTT. Encoded protein: CAWSQGRGDPEAFF.

On this clonotype: This sequence may be a read error, since a much larger clone differs from it by one base. The chain employs TRBV20-1 and TRBJ1-1; D unclear. V was pared by 3 bases and J by 6 bases, with 8 bases between. This CDR3 region has 11 residues. CDR1 and CDR2 (germline): DFQATT, SNEGSKA (reference sequence). As DNA, the CDR3 is TGCAGTGCTAGTAGAGACTCTGAAGCTTTCTTT. Translation gives CSASRDSEAFF.

At least ten counts were recorded for this clonotype. The chain uses TRBV12-3 or TRBV12-4 and TRBJ1-1, with 8 nucleotides matching TRBD1. V lost 3 bases to trimming and J lost 6 bases; unmatched junction nucleotides: 3. The CDR3 runs to 13 residues. The CDR3 sequence is CASSFSGGPEAFF. Written as DNA, the CDR3 is TGTGCCAGCAGTTTTTCAGGGGGCCCTGAAGCTTTCTTT.

This clonotype was detected only a few times. V and J are TRBV7-9 and TRBJ2-7; 10 bases align to TRBD2. V shed 5 bases and J 2 bases; nucleotides not matched to a gene: 9. CDR3 size: 16 residues. Germline V gives CDR1 SEHNR, CDR2 FQNEAQ (reference sequence). CDR3 DNA: TGTGCCAGCAGCATCCGGACTAGCGGAGGCCCCTACGAGCAGTACTTC. Its protein is CASSIRTSGGPYEQYF.

A few counts support this clonotype. This chain joins TRBV27 and TRBJ2-1; 14 bases map to TRBD2. V gave up 8 bases and J gave up 10 bases; unmatched junction bases: 4. This CDR3 spans 13 amino acids. Germline V gene sequence: CDR1 MNHEY, CDR2 SMNVEV (reference sequence). CDR3 sequence: CASGLAGGPEQFF. The DNA of the CDR3 is TGTGCCAGCGGACTAGCGGGAGGTCCGGAGCAGTTCTTC.

At least ten counts were recorded for this clonotype. The chain couples TRBV28 to TRBJ2-2; D gene ambiguous. V lost 3 bases, J lost 5 bases, and 7 bases lay in between. This CDR3 has 13 residues. Germline assignment: CDR1 MDHEN and CDR2 SYDVKM. CDR3 coding DNA: TGTGCCAGCAGTTTGTTCAAGACCGGGGAGCTGTTTTTT. Amino acid sequence: CASSLFKTGELFF.

This clonotype was seen many times. CDR3 in amino acids: CASSPLTGGNTEAFF. The CDR3 DNA sequence: TGTGCCAGCAGCCCTTTGACAGGGGGAAACACTGAAGCTTTCTTT. The chain recombines TRBV7-6 with TRBJ1-1; 9 nucleotides match TRBD1. V gave up 5 bases and J gave up 2 bases; unmatched junction bases: 6. Per the germline V gene, CDR1 is SGHVS and CDR2 is FNYEAQ. This CDR3 region has 15 residues.

This clonotype has at least ten counts. The CDR3 bases are TGTGCCAGCAGCTTAAGCCGCAGCTCCTACAATGAGCAGTTCTTC. This encodes CASSLSRSSYNEQFF. V and J are TRBV7-2 and TRBJ2-1; D unclear. The CDR3 extends over 15 amino acids. Deletions cut 2 bases from V and 0 bases from J, with 8 bases between. The germline CDR1 and CDR2 sequences are SGHTA and FQGNSA.

Concerning this clonotype: A much larger clone differs by one base, so this may be a read error. This rearrangement joins TRBV11-2 to TRBJ2-4; no clear D gene. Per germline, CDR1 SGHAT and CDR2 FQNNGV. The CDR3 spans 16 residues. CDR3 protein: CASSLSAQLAKNTQYF. For the CDR3, the DNA is TGTGCCAGCAGCTTATCCGCCCAATTAGCCAAAAACACTCAGTACTTC.

Ten or more counts support this clonotype. The rearrangement uses TRBV30 and TRBJ1-1, with D unresolved. There are 12 residues in the CDR3. Germline V lookup: CDR1 GTSNPN, CDR2 SVGIG (reference sequence). Trimming took 3 bases from V and 4 from J, leaving 9 bases between them. The CDR3 region is CAWSEALTEAFF. CDR3 sequence (DNA): TGTGCCTGGAGCGAGGCGCTCACTGAAGCTTTCTTT.

Many counts were recorded for this clonotype. The chain combines TRBV12-3 or TRBV12-4 with TRBJ2-3; TRBD2 is a possible D gene (5 bases). The ends were cut back, 2 bases at V and 4 bases at J, with 19 bases in the middle. The CDR3 is 17 residues long. CDR3 nucleotide sequence: TGTGCCAGCAGTTTAATGAGAGTAGCCGGAGGCGCAGATACGCAGTATTTT. Translation gives CASSLMRVAGGADTQYF.

This clonotype was counted ten times or more. This chain connects TRBV27 to TRBJ2-3, with D hard to call. V lost 3 bases, J lost 4 bases, and 17 bases lay in between. The CDR3 contains 16 residues. Germline CDR1 MNHEY, CDR2 SMNVEV (reference sequence). The CDR3 DNA is TGTGCCAGCAGTTTGTTTCCGCAGGAAGGTCCAGATACGCAGTATTTT. This gives the protein CASSLFPQEGPDTQYF.

Points on this clonotype: The junction does not match germline at one end; this may be a read error. This sequence joins TRBV3-1 and TRBJ2-7; no clear D. The length of the CDR3 is 18 residues. Germline assignment: CDR1 LGHDT and CDR2 YNNKEL (reference sequence). The CDR3 nucleotides are TGTGCCAGCAGCCAACCTCCCATCTCCGGGCCTGTCTCCTACGGGCAGTACTTC. The encoded protein is CASSQPPISGPVSYGQYF.

In this sample, this clonotype turned up many times. V and J are TRBV4-1 and TRBJ2-7; 8 nucleotides align to TRBD1. V was pared by 1 base and J by 0 bases, with 11 bases of the junction left unmatched. CDR1 MGHRA and CDR2 YSYEKL come from the germline V gene. The CDR3 spans 18 residues. CDR3 sequence: CASSQVRSGTGSSYEQYF. CDR3 nucleotides: TGCGCCAGCAGCCAAGTCCGATCCGGGACAGGTAGCTCCTACGAGCAGTACTTC.

The chain has TRBV11-2 and TRBJ2-7, with 10 bases fitting TRBD2. J lost 4 bases, V lost 5 bases, and 5 bases had no gene match. This CDR3 has 14 amino acids. Germline-derived CDR1 and CDR2 are SGHAT and FQNNGV. In DNA, the CDR3 is TGTGCCAGCAGCCCCGGACTAGCGGTTTACGAGCAGTACTTC. Its protein is CASSPGLAVYEQYF.

This clonotype is a singleton in its sample. This sequence may be a read error, since a much larger clone differs from it by one base. The V gene is TRBV7-9, the J gene TRBJ1-4; D unresolved. CDR1 is SEHNR and CDR2 is FQNEAQ in the germline V gene (reference sequence). The germline V and J ends were trimmed by 5 bases and 0 bases, with 10 bases remaining between them. This CDR3 spans 15 amino acids. CDR3 protein: CASSPGPTTNEKLFF. The CDR3 region has the DNA TGTGCCAGCAGCCCTGGGCCTACAACTAATGAAAAACTGTTTTTT.

Notes on this clonotype: A read error is possible here, since a much larger clone lies one base away. V gene TRBV6-5 combines with J gene TRBJ1-3; D might be TRBD1 (5 bases). V dropped 2 bases and J dropped 4 bases, with 15 bases sitting between them. This CDR3 spans 16 amino acids. Germline CDR1 is MNHEY and CDR2 is SVGAGI. The CDR3 DNA sequence: TGTGCCAGCAGTTACGGCGGGGGGGGGACGGGAAACACCATATATTTT. Its protein is CASSYGGGGTGNTIYF.

As concerns this clonotype: One end of the junction varies from germline; a read error may be responsible. V is TRBV5-6 and J is TRBJ1-1, with no clear D. The CDR3 spans 14 residues. Per the germline V gene, CDR1 is SGHDT and CDR2 is YYEEEE. The CDR3 coding sequence is TGTGCCAGCAGCACCTGGACTCCTAGTCCCCCCGCTTTTTTT. Its protein product is CASSTWTPSPPAFF.

A word on this clonotype: A much larger clone differs from this one at a single base, so this may be a read error. The chain recombines TRBV6-4 with TRBJ1-5; TRBD1 agrees at 7 bases. The CDR3 length is 16 residues. In germline, CDR1 is MRHNA, CDR2 SNTAGT. CDR3 DNA sequence: TGTGCCGGCAGTCGAAAGCGACAGGGACGCAATCAGCCCCAGCATTTT. It is translated as CAGSRKRQGRNQPQHF.

The sample holds many counts of this clonotype. V and J are TRBV20-1 and TRBJ2-1; 8 bases agree with TRBD1. J lost 0 bases, V lost 6 bases, and 4 bases had no gene match. This CDR3 has 14 amino acids. The germline CDR1 and CDR2 sequences are DFQATT and SNEGSKA (reference sequence). CDR3 in DNA: TGCAGTGCCTCCGGGACAGGCTCCTACAATGAGCAGTTCTTC. Protein: CSASGTGSYNEQFF.

This clonotype was counted ten times or more. The CDR3 loop is CSVGRSGANVLTF. CDR3 sequence (DNA): TGCAGCGTTGGACGCTCTGGGGCCAACGTCCTGACTTTC. The chain carries TRBV29-1 and TRBJ2-6, with D unresolved. This CDR3 comprises 13 residues. Trimming cost V 4 bases and J 0 bases, with 4 bases left between them. Germline CDR1 is SQVTM and CDR2 is ANQGSEA.

In regard to this clonotype: In this CDR3 the conserved last residue, phenylalanine or tryptophan, is missing, so a read error is likely. This CDR3 is CASSQELAGGREQYS. In DNA, the CDR3 is TGCGCCAGCAGCCAAGAACTAGCGGGAGGTCGCGAGCAGTACTCC. This sequence joins TRBV4-3 and TRBJ2-7; 12 bases fit TRBD2. This CDR3 has 15 amino acids. V lost 0 bases, J lost 6 bases, and 3 bases stayed unmatched. Germline V gene lookup returns CDR1 LGHNA and CDR2 YSLEER.

This clonotype occurred many times. This sequence joins TRBV28 and TRBJ2-2; D gene ambiguous. CDR1 and CDR2 (germline): MDHEN, SYDVKM. This CDR3 has 15 residues. V lost 2 bases and J lost 6, with 13 bases in between. The CDR3 DNA sequence: TGTGCCAGCAGTTTAACATCGCTAGGGCCCGGGGAGCTGTTTTTT. This translates into CASSLTSLGPGELFF.

This clonotype appeared many times. The chain has TRBV5-6 and TRBJ1-1; unclear D gene. The CDR3 is made up of 16 amino acids. Germline-derived CDR1 and CDR2 are SGHDT and YYEEEE. The V and J ends lost 3 bases and 4 bases respectively, with 19 bases between them. The CDR3 DNA sequence: TGTGCCAGCAGCTCACCCCCGCATGAGGCGGGCACTGAAGCTTTCTTT. Its translation is CASSSPPHEAGTEAFF.

Of note for this clonotype: This could be a read error, since a much larger clone is one nucleotide away. V and J are TRBV5-1 and TRBJ1-1; D might be TRBD1 (5 bases). CDR3 length: 13 residues. CDR1 is SGHRS and CDR2 is YFSETQ in the germline V gene. The CDR3 reads CASSLRGNTEASF. The CDR3 coding sequence is TGCGCCAGCAGCTTGCGGGGGAACACTGAAGCTTCCTTT.